Presented here are 23 T cell receptor beta chains from one specimen sequenced in a study of T cell responses to AZD1222 COVID-19 vaccine. Profiled with immunoSEQ multiplex PCR; TCRdb holds only in-frame clones, not every one. The table shows roughly 80,000 clones, with approximately 88% occurring only once. The source was peripheral blood, collected 28 days after the second AZD1222 dose. Source of these receptors: an adult who received the AZD1222 COVID-19 vaccine.

The chain links TRBV20-1 to TRBJ1-2; TRBD1 is a possible D gene (5 bases). The CDR3 length is 10 residues. The germline V gene encodes CDR1 DFQATT and CDR2 SNEGSKA (reference sequence). The ends were cut back, 7 bases at V and 4 bases at J, with 7 bases in the middle. The chain's CDR3 is CSVRGYGYTF. DNA for the CDR3: TGCAGTGTAAGGGGCTATGGCTACACCTTC.

The chain uses TRBV4-3 and TRBJ1-1, with no clear D. The germline V gene encodes CDR1 LGHNA and CDR2 YSLEER. This CDR3 is 14 amino acids long. Deletions cut 2 bases from V and 4 bases from J, with 11 bases between. Written as DNA, the CDR3 is TGCGCCAGCAGCCAAAGCCCCCTAGGCACTGAAGCTTTCTTT. It translates to CASSQSPLGTEAFF.

This chain links TRBV20-1 with TRBJ2-7; D not certain. Germline V gene sequence: CDR1 DFQATT, CDR2 SNEGSKA (reference sequence). The CDR3 sequence is 11 residues long. This chain's CDR3 is CSLQSSYEQYF. CDR3 DNA sequence: TGCAGCCTACAGAGCTCCTACGAGCAGTACTTC.

The chain uses TRBV10-3 and TRBJ1-4; D is unclear. The length of the CDR3 is 13 residues. V lost 2 bases and J lost 8, with 9 bases in between. CDR1 is ENHRY and CDR2 is SYGVKD in the germline V gene. CDR3 protein: CAISEASGEKLFF. The CDR3 region has the DNA TGTGCCATCAGTGAGGCCTCGGGAGAAAAACTGTTTTTT.

This rearrangement joins TRBV7-3 to TRBJ2-7, with 7 bases that match TRBD1. Germline values: CDR1 SGHTA, CDR2 FQGTGA. The CDR3 has 15 amino acids. Trimming at V came to 5 bases and at J to 1 base, leaving 8 bases not matched to a gene. The CDR3 loop is CASSPAGTASYEQYF. The CDR3 DNA reads TGTGCCAGCAGCCCCGCCGGGACAGCTTCCTACGAGCAGTACTTC.

The chain carries TRBV7-9 and TRBJ2-7; 7 nucleotides agree with TRBD1. CDR3 size: 14 residues. V was clipped by 5 bases and J by 2 bases; unmatched bases: 6. Germline V lookup: CDR1 SEHNR, CDR2 FQNEAQ (reference sequence). The CDR3 DNA is TGTGCCAGCAGCCTACGGGACAGACCCTACGAGCAGTACTTC. It yields the protein CASSLRDRPYEQYF.

This sequence joins TRBV7-9 and TRBJ2-7; D is possibly TRBD1 (6 bases). CDR3 length: 16 residues. V dropped 3 bases and J dropped 0 bases, with 15 bases sitting between them. The germline gives CDR1 SEHNR, CDR2 FQNEAQ (reference sequence). The CDR3 protein is CASSFSSDSNSYEQYF. The CDR3 bases are TGTGCCAGCAGCTTCTCATCGGACAGTAACTCCTACGAGCAGTACTTC. Together with reference TRBV7-9 and TRBJ2-7, the CDR3 gives the full variable domain: DTGVSQNPRHKITKRGQNVTFRCDPISEHNRLYWYRQTLGQGPEFLTYFQNEAQLEKSRLLSDRFSAERPKGSFSTLEIQRTEQGDSAMYLCASSFSSDSNSYEQYFGPGTRLTVT.

The chain joins TRBV19 to TRBJ1-5; D is unresolved. In germline, CDR1 is LNHDA, CDR2 SQIVND (reference sequence). The ends were cut back, 1 base at V and 4 bases at J, with 5 bases in the middle. This CDR3 spans 13 amino acids. The CDR3 region is CASSIGGNQPQHF. The CDR3 coding sequence is TGTGCCAGTAGTATAGGGGGAAATCAGCCCCAGCATTTT.

This CDR3 reads CASSVSYTGELFF. The DNA for the CDR3 is TGTGCCAGCAGCGTCTCGTACACCGGGGAGCTGTTTTTT. The chain uses TRBV9 and TRBJ2-2; D is unresolved. Germline V gene lookup returns CDR1 SGDLS and CDR2 YYNGEE. The CDR3 has 13 residues. The V and J ends lost 2 bases and 3 bases respectively, with 5 bases between them.

The CDR3 coding sequence is TGTGCCAGCAGCTTGGATAACAGGGTGGGTGAAAAACTGTTTTTT. Its protein is CASSLDNRVGEKLFF. The chain joins TRBV5-4 to TRBJ1-4; a weak D match, TRBD1 (6 bases). Germline CDR1 and CDR2: SGHNT and YYREEE (reference sequence). V was pared by 0 bases and J by 7 bases, with 13 bases between. This CDR3 is 15 amino acids long.

The rearrangement links TRBV6-2 or TRBV6-3 to TRBJ1-1; 7 positions agree with TRBD1. Looked up from germline, CDR1 is MNHEY and CDR2 is SVGEGT. The V gene end was trimmed by 5 bases and the J gene end by 7 bases; junction bases not matched to a gene: 16. The CDR3 contains 16 residues. The CDR3 DNA reads TGTGCCAGCAGTAAACCATCCTCACAGGGGAGAGGTGAAGCTTTCTTT. Translation: CASSKPSSQGRGEAFF.

The genes are TRBV6-2 or TRBV6-3 and TRBJ2-7, with 8 bases fitting TRBD2. CDR3 size: 14 residues. Germline V gene lookup returns CDR1 MNHEY and CDR2 SVGEGT. Trimming took 2 bases from V and 2 from J; bases not matched to a gene: 2. This CDR3 is CASSYVAGPYEQYF. CDR3 sequence (DNA): TGTGCCAGCAGTTACGTAGCGGGGCCCTACGAGCAGTACTTC.

V usage is TRBV10-3 and J usage is TRBJ1-5; 8 bases match TRBD1. The length of the CDR3 is 17 residues. Unmatched junction bases numbered 17, after V lost 6 bases and J lost 7 bases. Germline loops: CDR1 ENHRY, CDR2 SYGVKD. DNA for the CDR3: TGTGCCATCAGACCCGCTGAAGGACAGGGCCCAAGCCAGCCCCAGCATTTT. It codes for CAIRPAEGQGPSQPQHF.

There are a few counts of this clone. This rearrangement joins TRBV30 to TRBJ2-1, with TRBD1 identical over 8 bases. Germline V gene sequence: CDR1 GTSNPN, CDR2 SVGIG (reference sequence). V shed 5 bases, J shed 4 bases, and the junction held 1 base outside the gene matches. The CDR3 is 12 residues long. The chain's CDR3 is CAWDRGYNEQFF. CDR3 bases: TGTGCCTGGGACAGGGGTTACAATGAGCAGTTCTTC.

The chain links TRBV6-2 or TRBV6-3 to TRBJ2-7; either TRBD1 or TRBD2 may supply D (6 bases each). Trimming took off 2 bases at V and 6 bases at J, with 20 bases between the two ends. Germline V gives CDR1 MNHEY, CDR2 SVGEGT. This CDR3 spans 16 amino acids. CDR3 region: CASSYVAGGAWGEQYF. The CDR3 region has the DNA TGTGCCAGCAGTTACGTTGCCGGGGGCGCGTGGGGCGAGCAGTACTTC.

The chain couples TRBV7-9 to TRBJ1-2; D may be TRBD1 (5 bases). The CDR3 contains 14 residues. V was cut by 4 bases and J by 2 bases, with 11 bases left in between. Germline CDR1 and CDR2: SEHNR and FQNEAQ (reference sequence). The CDR3 protein is CASSSSGRNYGYTF. DNA for the CDR3: TGTGCCAGCAGCTCCTCGGGACGGAACTATGGCTACACCTTC.

The V gene is TRBV28, the J gene TRBJ1-2; D is unclear. The germline V gene encodes CDR1 MDHEN and CDR2 SYDVKM. V was pared by 5 bases and J by 4 bases, with 8 bases between. CDR3 size: 12 residues. This CDR3 is CASSPPAYGYTF. CDR3 nucleotide sequence: TGTGCCAGCAGTCCCCCCGCCTATGGCTACACCTTC.

V usage is TRBV27 and J usage is TRBJ2-2; 7 nucleotides line up with TRBD2. From germline, CDR1 is MNHEY and CDR2 SMNVEV (reference sequence). The V gene end was trimmed by 4 bases and the J gene end by 4 bases; junction bases not matched to a gene: 3. The CDR3 covers 14 residues. This CDR3 is CASSYSGITGELFF. The CDR3 region has the DNA TGTGCCAGCAGTTACAGCGGGATCACCGGGGAGCTGTTTTTT.

The CDR3 nucleotides are TGTGCCAGCAGTTATACAGGGGGTCGCACTGAAGCTTTCTTT. Encoded protein: CASSYTGGRTEAFF. The V gene is TRBV7-2, the J gene TRBJ1-1; 8 bases match TRBD1. V was pared by 6 bases and J by 4 bases, with 7 bases of the junction left unmatched. The CDR3 runs 14 residues. Germline V CDR1 and CDR2: SGHTA, FQGNSA. The variable domain in full, completed from reference TRBV7-2 and TRBJ1-1, reads GAGVSQSPSNKVTEKGKDVELRCDPISGHTALYWYRQSLGQGLEFLIYFQGNSAPDKSGLPSDRFSAERTGGSVSTLTIQRTQQEDSAVYLCASSYTGGRTEAFFGQGTRLTVV.

The rearrangement links TRBV7-6 to TRBJ2-7, with 12 positions matching TRBD2. J lost 5 bases, V lost 0 bases, and 8 bases had no gene match. The CDR3 sequence is 17 residues long. The germline V gene encodes CDR1 SGHVS and CDR2 FNYEAQ. CDR3 in DNA: TGTGCCAGCAGCTTAGCGCGGGCTAGCGGGGGGGCAGACGAGCAGTACTTC. Protein sequence: CASSLARASGGADEQYF.

V is TRBV6-5 and J is TRBJ1-4; possibly TRBD1 for D (5 bases). Germline V lookup: CDR1 MNHEY, CDR2 SVGAGI. Trimming shortened V by 6 bases and J by 7 bases, and 15 bases separated the two germline ends. The CDR3 is 14 amino acids. In nucleotides, the CDR3 is TGTGCCAGCAGCCCCCCCGGGGGTGGTGAAAAACTGTTTTTT. This gives the protein CASSPPGGGEKLFF.

This rearrangement joins TRBV24-1 to TRBJ2-7, with D tentatively TRBD1 (5 bases). The CDR3 runs 14 residues. CDR1 is KGHDR, CDR2 SFDVKD, per germline. V dropped 8 bases and J dropped 7 bases, with 20 bases sitting between them. This CDR3 is CATIGALHLREQYF. For the CDR3, the DNA is TGTGCCACCATTGGGGCACTGCACCTACGAGAGCAGTACTTC.

The chain has TRBV15 and TRBJ2-5; 15 nucleotides align to TRBD2. J was trimmed by 5 bases and V by 0 bases; bases with no gene match: 10. CDR3 length equals 19 residues. Germline assignment: CDR1 LNHNV and CDR2 YYDKDF (reference sequence). CDR3 bases: TGTGCCACCAGCAGAGAACGACCGGGACTAGCGGGGGGTGGGGAGACCCAGTACTTC. It yields the protein CATSRERPGLAGGGETQYF.